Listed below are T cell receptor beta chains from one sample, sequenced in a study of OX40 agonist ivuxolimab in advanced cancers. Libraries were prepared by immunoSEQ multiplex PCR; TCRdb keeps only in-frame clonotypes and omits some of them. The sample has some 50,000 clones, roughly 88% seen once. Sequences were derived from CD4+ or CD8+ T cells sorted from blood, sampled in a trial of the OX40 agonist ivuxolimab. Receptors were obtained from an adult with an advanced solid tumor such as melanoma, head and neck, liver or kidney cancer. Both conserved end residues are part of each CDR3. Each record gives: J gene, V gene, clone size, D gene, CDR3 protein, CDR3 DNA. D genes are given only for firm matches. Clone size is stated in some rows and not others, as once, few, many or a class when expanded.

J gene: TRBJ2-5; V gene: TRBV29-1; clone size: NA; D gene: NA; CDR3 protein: CSARRNGETQYF; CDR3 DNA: TGCAGCGCCCGGAGGAACGGCGAGACCCAGTACTTC
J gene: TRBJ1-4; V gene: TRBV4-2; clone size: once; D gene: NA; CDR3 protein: CASSQGGGGNEKLFF; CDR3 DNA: TGTGCCAGCAGCCAAGGAGGCGGAGGTAATGAAAAACTGTTTTTT
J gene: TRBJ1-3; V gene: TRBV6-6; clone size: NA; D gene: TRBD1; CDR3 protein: CASSWDSSGNTIYF; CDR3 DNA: TGTGCCAGCAGCTGGGACAGTTCTGGAAACACCATATATTTT
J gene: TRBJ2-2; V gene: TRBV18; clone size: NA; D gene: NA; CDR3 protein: CASSPGETNTGELFF; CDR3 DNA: TGTGCCAGCTCACCAGGGGAGACGAACACCGGGGAGCTGTTTTTT
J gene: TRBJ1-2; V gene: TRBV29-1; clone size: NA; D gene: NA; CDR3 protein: CSVEKGVRGYTF; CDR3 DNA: TGCAGCGTTGAGAAGGGGGTACGAGGCTACACCTTC
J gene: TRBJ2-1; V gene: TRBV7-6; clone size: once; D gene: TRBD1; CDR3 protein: CASSPYWDRGDEQFF; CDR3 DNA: TGTGCCAGCAGCCCCTACTGGGACAGGGGCGATGAGCAGTTCTTC
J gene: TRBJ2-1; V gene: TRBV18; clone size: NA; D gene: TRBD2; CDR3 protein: CASSPLGSGSSYNEQFF; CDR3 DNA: TGTGCCAGCTCACCACTGGGTAGCGGGAGCTCCTACAATGAGCAGTTCTTC
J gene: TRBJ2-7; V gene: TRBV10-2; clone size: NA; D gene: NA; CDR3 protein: CASSREYEQYF; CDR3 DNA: TGCGCCAGCAGTAGGGAATACGAGCAGTACTTC
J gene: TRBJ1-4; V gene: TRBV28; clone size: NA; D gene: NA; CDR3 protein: CASSTRREKLFF; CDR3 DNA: TGTGCCAGCAGTACACGGAGAGAAAAACTGTTTTTT
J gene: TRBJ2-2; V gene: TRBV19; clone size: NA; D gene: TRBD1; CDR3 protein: CASSGTGALRTGELFF; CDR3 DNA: TGTGCCAGTAGTGGGACAGGGGCCTTAAGGACCGGGGAGCTGTTTTTT
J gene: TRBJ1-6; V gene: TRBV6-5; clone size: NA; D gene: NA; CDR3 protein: CASSPPTGPSHF; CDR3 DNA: TGTGCCAGCAGCCCTCCGACAGGCCCAAGTCACTTT
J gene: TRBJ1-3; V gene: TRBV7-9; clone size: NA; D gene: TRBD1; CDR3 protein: CASKRQRPGTDSGNTIYF; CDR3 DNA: TGTGCCAGTAAGCGACAACGACCCGGGACAGACTCTGGAAACACCATATATTTT
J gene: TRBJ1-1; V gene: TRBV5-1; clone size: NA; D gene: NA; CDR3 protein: CASRWGTGTEAFF; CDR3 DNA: TGCGCCAGCAGGTGGGGGACGGGCACTGAAGCTTTCTTT
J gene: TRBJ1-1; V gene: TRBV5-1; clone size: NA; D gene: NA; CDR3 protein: CASSSAPGQLSEAFF; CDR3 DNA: TGCGCCAGCAGCTCCGCCCCTGGACAGCTTTCTGAAGCTTTCTTT
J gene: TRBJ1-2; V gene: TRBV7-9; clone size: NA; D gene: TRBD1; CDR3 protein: CASSSPGQAFYGYTF; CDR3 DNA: TGTGCCAGCAGCTCTCCGGGACAGGCTTTCTATGGCTACACCTTC
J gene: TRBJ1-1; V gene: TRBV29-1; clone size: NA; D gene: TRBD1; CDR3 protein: CSVEGGQGNTEAFF; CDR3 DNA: TGCAGCGTTGAAGGGGGACAGGGGAACACTGAAGCTTTCTTT
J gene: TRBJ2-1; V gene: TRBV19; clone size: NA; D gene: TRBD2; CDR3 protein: CASSIPPRLAGQNEQFF; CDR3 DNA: TGTGCCAGTAGTATACCCCCCAGACTAGCGGGACAGAATGAGCAGTTCTTC
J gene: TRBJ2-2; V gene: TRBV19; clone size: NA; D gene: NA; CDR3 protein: CASSIGRTVTGELFF; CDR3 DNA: TGTGCCAGTAGTATCGGCCGGACAGTAACCGGGGAGCTGTTTTTT
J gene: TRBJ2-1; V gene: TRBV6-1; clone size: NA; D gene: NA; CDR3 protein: CASSELFGDVTYNEQFF; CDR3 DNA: TGTGCCAGCAGTGAACTGTTTGGGGACGTAACCTACAATGAGCAGTTCTTC
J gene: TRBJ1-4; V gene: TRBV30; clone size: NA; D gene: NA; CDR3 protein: CAYSQPPNDEKLFF; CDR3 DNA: TGTGCCTACTCACAACCCCCGAATGATGAAAAACTGTTTTTT
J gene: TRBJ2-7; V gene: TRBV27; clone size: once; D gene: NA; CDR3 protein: CASSWSSRGNRAEQYF; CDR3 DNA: TGTGCCAGCAGTTGGTCCTCAAGGGGTAATCGAGCCGAGCAGTACTTC
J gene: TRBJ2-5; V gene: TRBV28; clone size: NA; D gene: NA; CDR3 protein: CASSGETQYF; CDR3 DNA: TGTGCCAGCAGTGGGGAGACCCAGTACTTC
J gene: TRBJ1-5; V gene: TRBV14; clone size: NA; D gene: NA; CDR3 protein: CASSQDWAQPQHF; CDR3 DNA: TGTGCCAGCAGCCAAGATTGGGCTCAGCCCCAGCATTTT
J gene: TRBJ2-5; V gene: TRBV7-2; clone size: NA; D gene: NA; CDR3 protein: CASSLPVAGTQETQYF; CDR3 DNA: TGTGCCAGCAGCTTACCCGTGGCAGGGACCCAAGAGACCCAGTACTTC
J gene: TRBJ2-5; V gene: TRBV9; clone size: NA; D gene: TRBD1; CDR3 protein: CASSVTPTGVMSTQYF; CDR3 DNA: TGTGCCAGCAGCGTAACCCCGACAGGGGTTATGTCGACCCAGTACTTC
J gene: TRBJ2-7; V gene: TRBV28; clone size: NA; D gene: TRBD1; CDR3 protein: CASSPGQGRTYEQYF; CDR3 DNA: TGTGCCAGCAGCCCGGGACAGGGTAGGACCTACGAGCAGTACTTC
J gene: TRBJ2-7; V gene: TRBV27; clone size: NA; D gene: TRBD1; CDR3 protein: CASSADRGYEQYF; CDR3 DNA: TGTGCCAGCAGTGCGGACAGGGGCTACGAGCAGTACTTC
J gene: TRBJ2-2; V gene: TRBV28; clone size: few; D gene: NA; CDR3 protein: CASSLWARPKLFF; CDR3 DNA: TGTGCCAGCAGTTTATGGGCCCGCCCAAAGCTGTTTTTT
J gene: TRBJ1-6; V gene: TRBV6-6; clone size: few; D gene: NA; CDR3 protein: CASSYDSVSPLHF; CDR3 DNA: TGTGCCAGCAGTTACGACAGTGTTTCACCCCTCCACTTT
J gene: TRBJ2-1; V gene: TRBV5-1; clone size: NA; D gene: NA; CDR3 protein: CASSLDGGSYNEQFF; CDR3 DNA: TGCGCCAGCAGCTTAGATGGCGGCTCCTACAATGAGCAGTTCTTC
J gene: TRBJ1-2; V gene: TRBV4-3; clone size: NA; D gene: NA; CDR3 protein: CASSQPTDPRGYTF; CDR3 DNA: TGCGCCAGCAGCCAGCCTACGGACCCTCGGGGCTACACCTTC
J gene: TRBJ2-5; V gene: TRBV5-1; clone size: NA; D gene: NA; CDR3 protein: CASSPGTWETQYF; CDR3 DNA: TGCGCCAGCAGCCCTGGAACTTGGGAGACCCAGTACTTC
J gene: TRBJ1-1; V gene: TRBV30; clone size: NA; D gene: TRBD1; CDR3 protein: CAWSPGQGNTEAFF; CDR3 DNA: TGTGCCTGGAGTCCGGGACAGGGGAACACTGAAGCTTTCTTT
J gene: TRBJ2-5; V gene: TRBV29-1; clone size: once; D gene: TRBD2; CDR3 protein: CSVEREVGEQYF; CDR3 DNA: TGCAGCGTTGAGCGGGAGGTGGGGGAGCAGTACTTC
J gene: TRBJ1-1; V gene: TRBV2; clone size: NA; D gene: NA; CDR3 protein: CASGLARNTEAFF; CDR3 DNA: TGTGCCAGCGGTCTCGCCAGGAACACTGAAGCTTTCTTT
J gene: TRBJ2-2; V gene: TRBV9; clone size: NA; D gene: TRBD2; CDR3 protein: CASSPGLAGGHFAGELFF; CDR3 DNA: TGTGCCAGCAGCCCGGGACTAGCGGGAGGGCATTTCGCCGGGGAGCTGTTTTTT
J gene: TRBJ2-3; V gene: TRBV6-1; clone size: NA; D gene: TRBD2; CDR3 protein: CASSAPSGGTDTQYF; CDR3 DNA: TGTGCCAGCAGTGCCCCTAGCGGGGGGACAGATACGCAGTATTTT
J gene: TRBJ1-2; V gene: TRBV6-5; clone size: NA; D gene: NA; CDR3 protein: CASRQRNGYGYTF; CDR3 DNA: TGTGCCAGCCGACAGCGGAACGGCTATGGCTACACCTTC
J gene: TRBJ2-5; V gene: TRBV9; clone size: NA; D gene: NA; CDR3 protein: CASSVSGKETQYF; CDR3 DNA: TGTGCCAGCAGCGTTTCGGGAAAAGAGACCCAGTACTTC
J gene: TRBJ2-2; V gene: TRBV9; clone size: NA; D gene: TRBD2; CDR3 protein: CASSPQRGLTGELFF; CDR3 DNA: TGTGCCAGCAGTCCCCAGCGGGGCCTCACCGGGGAGCTGTTTTTT
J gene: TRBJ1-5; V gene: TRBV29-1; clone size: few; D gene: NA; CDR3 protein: CSVAQSANQPQHF; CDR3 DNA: TGCAGCGTTGCTCAATCAGCCAATCAGCCCCAGCATTTT
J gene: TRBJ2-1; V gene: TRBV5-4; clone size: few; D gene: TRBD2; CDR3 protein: CASSPGTSGGNEQFF; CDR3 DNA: TGTGCCAGCAGCCCCGGGACTAGCGGGGGTAATGAGCAGTTCTTC
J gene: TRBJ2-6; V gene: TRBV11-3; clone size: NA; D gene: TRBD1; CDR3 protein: CASSWTGIYSGANVLTF; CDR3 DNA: TGTGCCAGCAGCTGGACAGGGATCTATTCTGGGGCCAACGTCCTGACTTTC
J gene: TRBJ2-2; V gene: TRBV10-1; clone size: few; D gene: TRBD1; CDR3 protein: CASSPTGVNTGELFF; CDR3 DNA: TGCGCCAGCAGTCCGACAGGGGTGAACACCGGGGAGCTGTTTTTT
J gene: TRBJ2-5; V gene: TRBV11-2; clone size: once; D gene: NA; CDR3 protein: CASSWGRGVFATQYF; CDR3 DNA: TGTGCCAGCAGCTGGGGGAGGGGGGTTTTTGCGACCCAGTACTTC
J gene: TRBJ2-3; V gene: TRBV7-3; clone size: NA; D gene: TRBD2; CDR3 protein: CASSLIGLRLAGATDTQYF; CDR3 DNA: TGTGCCAGCAGCTTAATCGGTTTGCGGCTAGCGGGAGCTACAGATACGCAGTATTTT
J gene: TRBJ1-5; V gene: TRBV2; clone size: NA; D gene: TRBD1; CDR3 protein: CASSASGGLGNQPQHF; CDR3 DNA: TGTGCCAGCAGCGCTTCAGGGGGCCTTGGTAATCAGCCCCAGCATTTT